The T cell receptor (beta chain) under discussion was sequenced for a study of identical twins. The study's findings and limits: Abundant beta clonotypes from cord blood bore fewer insertions; memory repertoires lacked this pattern. Twin sharing of out-of-frame TCR alpha was underestimated by models in monozygotic pairs.

This CDR3 has 15 amino acids. Trimming removed 7 bases from V and 0 bases from J, with 13 bases in between. CDR1 MGHDK and CDR2 SYGVNS come from the germline V gene. MiXCR, run by TCRdb on the 5' RACE reads, gives a single entry per CDR3 protein. The sample contains 1.5 million to 2 million distinct CDR3 sequences, about 32% of which appear only once. This clonotype was detected many times. Antigen: not known. This clonotype was sampled from a newborn girl in good health. The genes are TRBV25-1 and TRBJ2-1; a weak D match, TRBD1 (5 bases). Sequenced: cord blood. The CDR3 DNA follows: TGTGCCAGCATTGGGGCCCACAGCTCCTACAATGAGCAGTTCTTC. As protein: CASIGAHSSYNEQFF.